The source of this T cell receptor (beta chain) is a study of patients and donors after allogeneic stem cell transplantation. The CDR3 covers 13 residues. Trimming stripped 0 bases from V and 1 base from J, with 3 bases between. Germline V gene sequence: CDR1 LGHNA, CDR2 YNFKEQ. TCRdb processed the RT-PCR reads anew with MiXCR; each CDR3 protein has one entry. The profile shows 150,000 to 200,000 distinct CDR3 sequences, approximately 24% of them singletons. This TCR came from a human donor who was either an allogeneic HSCT recipient or a stem cell or donor lymphocyte infusion donor (not recorded which). It is not recorded whose cells these are; they may come from a transplant donor. V is TRBV4-2 and J is TRBJ1-1; no clear D gene. Specimen: blood, either unsorted or a sorted T cell fraction (not recorded which). The CDR3 sequence: CASSQDKNTEAFF. As DNA, the CDR3 is TGTGCCAGCAGCCAAGACAAGAACACTGAAGCTTTCTTT.